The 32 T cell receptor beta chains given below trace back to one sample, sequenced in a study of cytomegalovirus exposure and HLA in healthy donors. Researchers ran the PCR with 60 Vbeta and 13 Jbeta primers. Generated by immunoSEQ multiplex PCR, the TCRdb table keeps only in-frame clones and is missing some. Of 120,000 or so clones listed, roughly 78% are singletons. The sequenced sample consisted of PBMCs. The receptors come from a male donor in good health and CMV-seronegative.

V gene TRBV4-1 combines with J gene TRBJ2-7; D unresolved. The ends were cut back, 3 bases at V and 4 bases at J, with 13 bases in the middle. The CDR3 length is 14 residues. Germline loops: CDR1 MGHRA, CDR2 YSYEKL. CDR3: CASSHLESAYEQYF. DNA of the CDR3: TGCGCCAGCAGCCACTTGGAGTCAGCGTACGAGCAGTACTTC.

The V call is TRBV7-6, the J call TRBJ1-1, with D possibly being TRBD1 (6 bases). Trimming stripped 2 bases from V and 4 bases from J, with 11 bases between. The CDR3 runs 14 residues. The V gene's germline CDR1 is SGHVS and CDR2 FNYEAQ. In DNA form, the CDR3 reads TGTGCCAGCAGCTTAAGCGGCAGGGGCACTGAAGCTTTCTTT. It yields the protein CASSLSGRGTEAFF.

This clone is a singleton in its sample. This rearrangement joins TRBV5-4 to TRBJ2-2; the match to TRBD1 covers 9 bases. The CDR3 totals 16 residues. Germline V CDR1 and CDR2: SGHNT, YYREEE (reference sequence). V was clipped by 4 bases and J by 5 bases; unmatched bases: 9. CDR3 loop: CASSPGQGARTGELFF. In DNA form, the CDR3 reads TGTGCCAGCAGCCCGGGACAGGGAGCGCGGACCGGGGAGCTGTTTTTT.

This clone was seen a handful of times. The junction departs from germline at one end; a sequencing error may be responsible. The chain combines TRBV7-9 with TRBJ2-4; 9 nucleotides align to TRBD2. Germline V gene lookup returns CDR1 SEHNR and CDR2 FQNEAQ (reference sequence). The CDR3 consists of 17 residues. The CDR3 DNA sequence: TGTGCCAGCAGCTCCCCCCCTAGCGGGATAGGCAAAAACAGTCAGTACTTC. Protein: CASSSPPSGIGKNSQYF.

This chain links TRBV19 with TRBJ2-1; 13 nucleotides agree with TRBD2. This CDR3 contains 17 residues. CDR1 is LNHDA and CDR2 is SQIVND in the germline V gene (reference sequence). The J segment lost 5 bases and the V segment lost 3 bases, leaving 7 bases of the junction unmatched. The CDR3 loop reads CASSIGLAGATDNEQFF. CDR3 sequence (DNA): TGTGCCAGTAGTATCGGACTAGCGGGGGCCACAGACAATGAGCAGTTCTTC.

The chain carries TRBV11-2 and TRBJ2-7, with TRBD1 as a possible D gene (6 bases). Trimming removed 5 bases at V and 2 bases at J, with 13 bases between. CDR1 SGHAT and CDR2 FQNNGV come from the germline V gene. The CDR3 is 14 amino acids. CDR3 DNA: TGTGCCAGCAGCCCCAACCCAGGGGCCTACGAGCAGTACTTC. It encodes CASSPNPGAYEQYF.

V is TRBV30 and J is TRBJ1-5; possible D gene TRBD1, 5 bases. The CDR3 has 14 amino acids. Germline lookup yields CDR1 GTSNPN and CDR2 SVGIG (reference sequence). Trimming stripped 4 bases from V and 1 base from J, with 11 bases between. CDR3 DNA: TGTGCCTGGACCTTACAGGCAAGCAATCAGCCCCAGCATTTT. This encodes CAWTLQASNQPQHF.

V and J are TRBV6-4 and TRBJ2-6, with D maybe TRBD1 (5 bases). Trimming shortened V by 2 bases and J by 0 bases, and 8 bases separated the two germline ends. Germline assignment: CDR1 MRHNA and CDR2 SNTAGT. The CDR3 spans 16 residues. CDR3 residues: CASSDKGASGANVLTF. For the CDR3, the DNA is TGTGCCAGCAGTGACAAAGGGGCCTCTGGGGCCAACGTCCTGACTTTC.

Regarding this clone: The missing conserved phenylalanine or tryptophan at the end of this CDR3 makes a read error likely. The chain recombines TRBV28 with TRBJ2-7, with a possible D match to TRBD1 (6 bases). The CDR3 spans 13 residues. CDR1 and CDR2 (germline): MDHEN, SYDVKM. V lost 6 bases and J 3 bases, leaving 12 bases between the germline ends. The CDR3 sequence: CASSLGQVYEQYL. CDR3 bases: TGTGCCAGCAGCCTGGGACAAGTCTACGAGCAGTACCTC.

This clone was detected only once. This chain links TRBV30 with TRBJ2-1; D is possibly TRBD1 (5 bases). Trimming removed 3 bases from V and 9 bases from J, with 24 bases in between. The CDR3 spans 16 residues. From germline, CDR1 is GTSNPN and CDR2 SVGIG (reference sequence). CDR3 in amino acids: CAWSLPPTVNVGEQFF. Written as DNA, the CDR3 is TGTGCCTGGAGCCTCCCGCCGACAGTAAATGTTGGTGAGCAGTTCTTC.

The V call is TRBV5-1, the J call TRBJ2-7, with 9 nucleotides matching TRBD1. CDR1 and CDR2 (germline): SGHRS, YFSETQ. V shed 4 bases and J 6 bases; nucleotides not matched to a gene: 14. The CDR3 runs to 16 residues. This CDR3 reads CASSTGQGRGGPEQYF. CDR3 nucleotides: TGCGCCAGCAGCACGGGACAGGGAAGGGGAGGCCCCGAGCAGTACTTC. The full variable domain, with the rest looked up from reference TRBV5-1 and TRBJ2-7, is KAGVTQTPRYLIKTRGQQVTLSCSPISGHRSVSWYQQTPGQGLQFLFEYFSETQRNKGNFPGRFSGRQFSNSRSEMNVSTLELGDSALYLCASSTGQGRGGPEQYFGPGTRLTVT.

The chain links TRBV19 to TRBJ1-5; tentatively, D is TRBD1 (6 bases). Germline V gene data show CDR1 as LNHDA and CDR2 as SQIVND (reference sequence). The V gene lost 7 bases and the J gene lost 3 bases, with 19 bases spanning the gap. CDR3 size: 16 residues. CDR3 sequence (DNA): TGTGCCAGTACCTCCCGGGACACCCACTTCAATCAGCCCCAGCATTTT. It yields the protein CASTSRDTHFNQPQHF.

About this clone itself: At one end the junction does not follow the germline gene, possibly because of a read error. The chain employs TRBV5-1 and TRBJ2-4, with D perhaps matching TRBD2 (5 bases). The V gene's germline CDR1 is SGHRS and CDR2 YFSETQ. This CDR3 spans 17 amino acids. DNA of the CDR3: TGCGCCAGCAGCTTGGGCGGTACAGACCTAGCCAAAAACAGTCAGTACTTC. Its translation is CASSLGGTDLAKNSQYF.

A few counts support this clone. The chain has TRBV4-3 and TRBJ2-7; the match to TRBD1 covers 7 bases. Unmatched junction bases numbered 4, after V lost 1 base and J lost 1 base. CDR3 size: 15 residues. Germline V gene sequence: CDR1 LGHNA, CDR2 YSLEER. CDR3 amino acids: CASSQGTGVSYEQYF. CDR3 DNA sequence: TGCGCCAGCAGCCAAGGGACAGGTGTTTCCTACGAGCAGTACTTC.

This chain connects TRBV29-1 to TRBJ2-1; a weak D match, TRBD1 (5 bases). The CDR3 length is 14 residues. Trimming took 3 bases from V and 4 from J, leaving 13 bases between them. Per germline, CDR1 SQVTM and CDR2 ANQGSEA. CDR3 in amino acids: CSVDRAGLYNEQFF. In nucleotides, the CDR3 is TGCAGCGTTGATCGGGCAGGGCTTTACAATGAGCAGTTCTTC.

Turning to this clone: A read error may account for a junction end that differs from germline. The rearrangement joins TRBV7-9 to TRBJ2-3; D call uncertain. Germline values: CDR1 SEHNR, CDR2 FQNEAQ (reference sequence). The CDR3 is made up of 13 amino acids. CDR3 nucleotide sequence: TGTTCCAGCAGCCCCAAAAGCACAGATACGCAGTATTTT. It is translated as CSSSPKSTDTQYF.

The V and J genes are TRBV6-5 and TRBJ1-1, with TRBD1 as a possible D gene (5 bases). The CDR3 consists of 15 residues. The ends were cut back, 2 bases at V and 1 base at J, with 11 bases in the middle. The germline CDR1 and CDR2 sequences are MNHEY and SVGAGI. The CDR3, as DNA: TGTGCCAGCAGTTACGGTTCGACAGAGAACACTGAAGCTTTCTTT. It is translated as CASSYGSTENTEAFF.

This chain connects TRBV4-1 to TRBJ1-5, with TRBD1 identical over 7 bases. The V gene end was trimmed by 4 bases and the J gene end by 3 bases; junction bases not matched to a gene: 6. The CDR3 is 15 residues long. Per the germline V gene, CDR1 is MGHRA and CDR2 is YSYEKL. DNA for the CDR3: TGCGCCAGCAGCCGGGAGGACAGGAACAATCAGCCCCAGCATTTT. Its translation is CASSREDRNNQPQHF.

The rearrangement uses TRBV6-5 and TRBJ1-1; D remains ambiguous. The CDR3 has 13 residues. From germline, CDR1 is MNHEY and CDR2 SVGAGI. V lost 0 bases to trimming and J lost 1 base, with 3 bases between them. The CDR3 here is CASSYSQNTEAFF. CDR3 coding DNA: TGTGCCAGCAGTTACTCACAGAACACTGAAGCTTTCTTT.

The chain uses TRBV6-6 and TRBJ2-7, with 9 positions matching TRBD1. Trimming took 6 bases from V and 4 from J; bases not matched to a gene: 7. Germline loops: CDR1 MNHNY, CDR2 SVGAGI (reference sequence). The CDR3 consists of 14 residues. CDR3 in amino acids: CASRIRTGVYEQYF. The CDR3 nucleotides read TGTGCCAGCAGAATTAGGACAGGGGTTTACGAGCAGTACTTC.

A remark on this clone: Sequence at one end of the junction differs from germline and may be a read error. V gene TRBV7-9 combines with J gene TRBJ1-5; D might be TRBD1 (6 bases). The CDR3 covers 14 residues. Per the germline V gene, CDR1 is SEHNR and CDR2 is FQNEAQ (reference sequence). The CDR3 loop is CSSSYTGLNQPQHF. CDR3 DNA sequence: TGTTCCAGCAGTTATACAGGGTTAAATCAGCCCCAGCATTTT.

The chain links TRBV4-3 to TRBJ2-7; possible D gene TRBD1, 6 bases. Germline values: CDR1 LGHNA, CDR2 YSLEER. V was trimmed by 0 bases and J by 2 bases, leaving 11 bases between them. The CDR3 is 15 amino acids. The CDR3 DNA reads TGCGCCAGCAGCCAAGATTGGGGGCCCACCTACGAGCAGTACTTC. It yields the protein CASSQDWGPTYEQYF.

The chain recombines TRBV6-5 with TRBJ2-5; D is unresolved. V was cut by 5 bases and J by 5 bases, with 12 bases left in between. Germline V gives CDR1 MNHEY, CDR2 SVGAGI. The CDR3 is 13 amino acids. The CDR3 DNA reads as TGTGCCAGCAGTGAACAGCTCCGGGAGACCCAGTACTTC. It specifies CASSEQLRETQYF.

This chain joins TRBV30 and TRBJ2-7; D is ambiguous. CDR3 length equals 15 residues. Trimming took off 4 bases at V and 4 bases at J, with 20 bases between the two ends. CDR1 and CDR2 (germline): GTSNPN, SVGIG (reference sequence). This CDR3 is CAWTPDTLPRYEQYF. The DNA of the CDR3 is TGTGCCTGGACCCCTGACACTCTCCCCCGTTACGAGCAGTACTTC.

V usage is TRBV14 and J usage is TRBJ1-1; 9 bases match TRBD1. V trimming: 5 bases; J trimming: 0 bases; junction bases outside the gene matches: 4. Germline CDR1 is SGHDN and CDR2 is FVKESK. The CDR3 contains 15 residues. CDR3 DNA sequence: TGTGCCAGCAGCTTCGGACAGGGGATGAACACTGAAGCTTTCTTT. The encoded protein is CASSFGQGMNTEAFF.

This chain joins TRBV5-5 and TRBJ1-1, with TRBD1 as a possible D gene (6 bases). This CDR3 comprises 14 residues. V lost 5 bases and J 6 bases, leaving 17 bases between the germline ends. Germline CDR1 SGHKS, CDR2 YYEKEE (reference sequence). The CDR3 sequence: CASRQPGTTPEAFF. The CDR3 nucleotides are TGTGCCAGCAGACAGCCGGGGACAACCCCTGAAGCTTTCTTT.

The CDR3 here is CASSIGRAGQSALQYF. The CDR3 DNA reads TGTGCCAGTAGTATAGGTAGGGCGGGACAGAGTGCCCTTCAGTACTTC. The genes are TRBV19 and TRBJ2-7; maybe TRBD1 (7 bases). The germline gives CDR1 LNHDA, CDR2 SQIVND (reference sequence). The CDR3 covers 16 residues. Trimming left V 1 base short and J 10 bases short, with 23 bases between.

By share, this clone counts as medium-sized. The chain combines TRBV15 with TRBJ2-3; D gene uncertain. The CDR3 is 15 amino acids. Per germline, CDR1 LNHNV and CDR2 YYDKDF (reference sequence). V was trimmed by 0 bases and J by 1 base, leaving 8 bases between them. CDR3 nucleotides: TGTGCCACCAGCAGAGATCCGACACGCACAGATACGCAGTATTTT. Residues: CATSRDPTRTDTQYF.

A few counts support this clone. The CDR3 bases are TGTGCCAGTAGTAAACTCGGAGCGGGTGCAGATACGCAGTATTTT. It is translated as CASSKLGAGADTQYF. This rearrangement joins TRBV19 to TRBJ2-3; possible D gene TRBD2, 6 bases. The CDR3 contains 15 residues. Per the germline V gene, CDR1 is LNHDA and CDR2 is SQIVND (reference sequence). Between the trimmed V and J ends, which lost 4 bases and 4 bases, there was a span of 15 bases.

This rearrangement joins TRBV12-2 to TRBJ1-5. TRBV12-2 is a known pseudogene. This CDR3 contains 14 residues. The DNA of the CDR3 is TGTGCAAGTGCGGGCAGACTCGGCAATCAGCCCCAGCATTTT. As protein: CASAGRLGNQPQHF.

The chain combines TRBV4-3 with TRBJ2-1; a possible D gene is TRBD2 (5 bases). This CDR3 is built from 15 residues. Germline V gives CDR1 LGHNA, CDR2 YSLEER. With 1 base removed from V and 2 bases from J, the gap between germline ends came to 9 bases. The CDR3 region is CASSQVRGTYNEQFF. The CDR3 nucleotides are TGCGCCAGCAGCCAAGTCCGGGGTACCTACAATGAGCAGTTCTTC.

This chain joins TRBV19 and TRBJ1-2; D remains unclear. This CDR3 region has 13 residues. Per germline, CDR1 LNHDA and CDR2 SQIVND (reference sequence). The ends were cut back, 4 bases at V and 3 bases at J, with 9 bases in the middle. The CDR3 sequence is CASSNPQHYGYTF. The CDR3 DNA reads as TGTGCCAGTAGTAATCCACAGCACTATGGCTACACCTTC.